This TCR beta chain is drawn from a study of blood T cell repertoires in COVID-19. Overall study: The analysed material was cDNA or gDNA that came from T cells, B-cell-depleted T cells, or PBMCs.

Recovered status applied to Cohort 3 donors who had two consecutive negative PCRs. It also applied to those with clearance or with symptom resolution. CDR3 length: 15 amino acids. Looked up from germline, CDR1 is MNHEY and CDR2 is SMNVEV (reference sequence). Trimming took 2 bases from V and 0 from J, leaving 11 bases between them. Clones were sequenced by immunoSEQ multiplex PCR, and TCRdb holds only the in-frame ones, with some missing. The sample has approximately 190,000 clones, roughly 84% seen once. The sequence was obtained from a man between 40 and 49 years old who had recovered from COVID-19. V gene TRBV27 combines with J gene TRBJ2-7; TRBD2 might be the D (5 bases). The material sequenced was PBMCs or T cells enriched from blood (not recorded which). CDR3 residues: CASSLGGPSSYEQYF. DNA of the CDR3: TGTGCCAGCAGTTTAGGAGGACCGAGCTCCTACGAGCAGTACTTC.